One and the same sample provided the 16 T cell receptor beta chains below, sequenced in a study of OX40 agonist ivuxolimab in advanced cancers. TCRdb's table, derived via immunoSEQ multiplex PCR, lists solely in-frame clones and lacks some. This table holds 45,000 to 60,000 clones, more than 65% found once. Sequences were derived from CD4+ or CD8+ T cells sorted from blood, sampled in a trial of the OX40 agonist ivuxolimab. Receptors were obtained from an adult with an advanced solid tumor such as melanoma, head and neck, liver or kidney cancer.

The chain is built from TRBV9 and TRBJ2-5; the D is unclear. This CDR3 contains 14 residues. The ends were cut back, 1 base at V and 5 bases at J, with 12 bases in the middle. CDR1 SGDLS and CDR2 YYNGEE come from the germline V gene. CDR3 in DNA: TGTGCCAGCAGCGTATCTGGCCAGGAGGAGACCCAGTACTTC. This gives the protein CASSVSGQEETQYF.

The J gene is TRBJ2-3, the V gene TRBV5-4; D uncertain. CDR3 length equals 15 residues. Germline CDR1 and CDR2: SGHNT and YYREEE (reference sequence). Deletions cut 4 bases from V and 4 bases from J, with 16 bases between. DNA of the CDR3: TGTGCCAGCAGCCGGCCAGGAGCCTTAGCAGATACGCAGTATTTT. Amino acid sequence: CASSRPGALADTQYF.

The chain carries TRBV29-1 and TRBJ2-7, with D uncertain. In germline, CDR1 is SQVTM, CDR2 ANQGSEA. V gave up 6 bases and J gave up 5 bases, with 23 bases separating them. This CDR3 contains 15 residues. In DNA, the CDR3 is TGCAGCGTCCGCCGGACCCCGGAATCAAGCCACGAGCAGTACTTC. Translation: CSVRRTPESSHEQYF.

The rearrangement uses TRBV14 and TRBJ1-6, with D perhaps matching TRBD1 (6 bases). The V end lost 5 bases, the J end lost 9 bases, and 17 bases lay between the germline ends. CDR1 and CDR2 from the germline V gene are SGHDN and FVKESK. The length of the CDR3 is 15 residues. In DNA, the CDR3 is TGTGCCAGCAGCAAAAGAACAGGGTTTGGTTCACCCCTCCACTTT. Protein product: CASSKRTGFGSPLHF.

The J gene is TRBJ2-7, the V gene TRBV7-2; the D call may be TRBD1 or TRBD2 (5 bases each). Germline loops: CDR1 SGHTA, CDR2 FQGNSA. V was pared by 3 bases and J by 3 bases, with 15 bases between. This CDR3 contains 15 residues. The CDR3 spells CASSFHKGRDYEQYF. Here the CDR3 DNA reads TGTGCCAGCAGCTTCCACAAGGGGAGAGACTACGAGCAGTACTTC.

The J gene is TRBJ2-2, the V gene TRBV7-2; 9 nucleotides line up with TRBD2. This CDR3 is built from 16 residues. Trimming took 5 bases from V and 6 from J; bases not matched to a gene: 10. Germline-derived CDR1 and CDR2 are SGHTA and FQGNSA. CDR3 protein: CASSPLPGLAPGELFF. The CDR3 DNA sequence: TGTGCCAGCAGCCCTCTTCCGGGACTAGCCCCCGGGGAGCTGTTTTTT. The complete variable domain, with remaining parts taken from reference TRBV7-2 and TRBJ2-2, reads GAGVSQSPSNKVTEKGKDVELRCDPISGHTALYWYRQSLGQGLEFLIYFQGNSAPDKSGLPSDRFSAERTGGSVSTLTIQRTQQEDSAVYLCASSPLPGLAPGELFFGEGSRLTVL.

The chain uses TRBV6-5 and TRBJ1-2; weak D call: TRBD1 (5 bases). The CDR3 has 15 residues. V was cut by 4 bases and J by 4 bases, with 16 bases left in between. Germline V gene data show CDR1 as MNHEY and CDR2 as SVGAGI. The CDR3 loop is CASSFGTDSFYGYTF. The CDR3 DNA sequence: TGTGCCAGCAGTTTCGGGACCGACTCTTTCTATGGCTACACCTTC.

The chain has TRBV4-1 and TRBJ1-4; 8 bases line up with TRBD1. Germline loops: CDR1 MGHRA, CDR2 YSYEKL. CDR3 length equals 15 residues. J lost 3 bases, V lost 2 bases, and 2 bases had no gene match. The CDR3 protein is CASSQPGQANEKLFF. CDR3 nucleotide sequence: TGCGCCAGCAGCCAACCGGGACAGGCTAATGAAAAACTGTTTTTT.

V and J are TRBV18 and TRBJ1-6, with TRBD1 identical over 9 bases. J gave up 9 bases and V 6 bases, and 9 bases lay outside the gene matches. The CDR3 spans 15 residues. The germline gives CDR1 KGHSH, CDR2 LQKENI. The CDR3, as DNA: TGTGCCAGCTCCCCCGGGGGACAGGGAACTTCACCCCTCCACTTT. Its protein product is CASSPGGQGTSPLHF.

A few counts support this clone. The rearrangement links TRBV15 to TRBJ1-2; D call uncertain. The CDR3 runs to 13 residues. V was trimmed by 0 bases and J by 7 bases, leaving 9 bases between them. CDR1 is LNHNV, CDR2 YYDKDF, per germline (reference sequence). The CDR3: CATSRDGPFGYTF. CDR3 in DNA: TGTGCCACCAGCAGAGATGGCCCTTTTGGCTACACCTTC.

V and J are TRBV4-3 and TRBJ1-5; D ambiguous. V was pared by 3 bases and J by 4 bases, with 4 bases between. There are 12 residues in the CDR3. Per the germline V gene, CDR1 is LGHNA and CDR2 is YSLEER. The CDR3 reads CASSQGNQPQHF. The CDR3 coding sequence is TGCGCCAGCAGCCAGGGTAATCAGCCCCAGCATTTT.

The CDR3 loop is CASSPSRTAGGYTF. In DNA, the CDR3 is TGTGCCAGTAGTCCCAGCCGGACCGCGGGTGGCTACACCTTC. The V and J genes are TRBV19 and TRBJ1-2; D gene ambiguous. The CDR3 covers 14 residues. The V gene's germline CDR1 is LNHDA and CDR2 SQIVND (reference sequence). V lost 5 bases, J lost 7 bases, and 17 bases lay in between.

The V gene is TRBV9, the J gene TRBJ1-3; 8 bases line up with TRBD1. V was pared by 2 bases and J by 3 bases, with 4 bases of the junction left unmatched. The CDR3 is 15 residues long. CDR1 and CDR2 from the germline V gene are SGDLS and YYNGEE. CDR3 sequence reads: CASSVQGAYGNTIYF. DNA for the CDR3: TGTGCCAGCAGCGTTCAGGGGGCGTATGGAAACACCATATATTTT.

CDR3 in amino acids: CAWSIQGNYEQYF. CDR3 sequence (DNA): TGTGCCTGGAGTATCCAGGGGAACTACGAGCAGTACTTC. The V call is TRBV30, the J call TRBJ2-7; tentatively, D is TRBD1 (6 bases). The germline CDR1 and CDR2 sequences are GTSNPN and SVGIG (reference sequence). Trimming took 2 bases from V and 3 from J, leaving 11 bases between them. The CDR3 is 13 residues long.

As concerns this clone: Because the CDR3's place on the DNA is in doubt, the DNA is left out and the CDR3 is given as listed by TCRdb. The chain's CDR3 is CASSYSFGAGEQYF. This chain uses TRBV6-5 with TRBJ2-7. The CDR3 is 14 amino acids long, termini counted. Looked up from germline, CDR1 is MNHEY and CDR2 is SVGAGI.

This clone has more than one count but fewer than ten. The J gene is TRBJ2-1, the V gene TRBV5-5; D ambiguous. Germline lookup yields CDR1 SGHKS and CDR2 YYEKEE (reference sequence). This CDR3 contains 14 residues. V was shortened by 2 bases and J by 0 bases, with 6 bases between the two germline ends. The DNA of the CDR3 is TGTGCCAGCAGCTTACTCCCCTCCTACAATGAGCAGTTCTTC. Protein sequence: CASSLLPSYNEQFF.